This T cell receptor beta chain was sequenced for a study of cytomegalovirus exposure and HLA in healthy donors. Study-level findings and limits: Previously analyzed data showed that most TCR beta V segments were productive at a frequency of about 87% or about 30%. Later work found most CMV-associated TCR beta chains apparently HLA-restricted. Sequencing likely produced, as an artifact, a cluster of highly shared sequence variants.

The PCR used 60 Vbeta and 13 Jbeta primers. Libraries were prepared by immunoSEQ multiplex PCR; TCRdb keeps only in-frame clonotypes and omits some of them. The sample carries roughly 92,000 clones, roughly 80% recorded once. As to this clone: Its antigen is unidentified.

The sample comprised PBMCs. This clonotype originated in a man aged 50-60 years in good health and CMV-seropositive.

The CDR3 DNA sequence: TGTGCCAGCAGCTTAGATGGCAGGGGGTTAGGAGAGCAGTACTTC. Residues: CASSLDGRGLGEQYF. The J gene is TRBJ2-7, the V gene TRBV7-2; the match to TRBD1 covers 7 bases. Germline CDR1 reads SGHTA; CDR2 reads FQGNSA. Germline trimming cut 1 base from V and 7 bases from J; bases unmatched to any gene: 10. The CDR3 spans 15 residues.